This T cell receptor beta chain was captured by sequencing in a study of response to subunit inactivated influenza vaccine. Trimming removed 3 bases from V and 2 bases from J; junction bases left unmatched: 7. The CDR3 is 16 residues long. Germline V CDR1 and CDR2: LGHNA, YSLEER. Study findings and constraints: Authors proposed each seasonal influenza vaccination draws in few new T cells.

TCRdb redid the calling of the RT-PCR reads with MiXCR, one entry per CDR3 protein. The sample has around 470,000 distinct CDR3 sequences, approximately 7.8% seen once. This clonotype came up a few times. Its target is not known. Sequenced material: PBMCs from blood, taken around 2 years after vaccination. This clonotype originated in a man aged 50 to 69 who received an inactivated influenza vaccine. The chain joins TRBV4-3 to TRBJ1-2; 9 bases are shared with TRBD1. This chain's CDR3 is CASSQAGQGRNYGYTF. CDR3 in DNA: TGCGCCAGCAGCCAGGCCGGACAGGGGAGAAACTATGGCTACACCTTC.